A selection of T cell receptor beta chains follows, all from one sample in a study of Ad26.COV2.S vaccination and SARS-CoV-2 variants. Method: immunoSEQ multiplex PCR; TCRdb's copy keeps in-frame clones and lacks some. The sample carries about 280,000 clones, around 87% recorded once. This specimen consisted of peripheral blood, obtained in a trial of Ad26.COV2.S vaccine versus placebo. These receptors were obtained from a person between 18 and 59 years old who received the Ad26.COV2.S COVID-19 vaccine or a placebo. CDR3s include the opening cysteine and the closing phenylalanine or tryptophan. A D gene is named only where the DNA matches it firmly. Not every row has a clone size; where given, it reads once, few, many or a size class.

v_call: TRBV6-5; clone_size: .; j_call: TRBJ1-2; d_call: .; cdr3_nt: TGTGCCAGCAGCCCAATTTCGGGCGCCATCTATGGCTACACCTTC; cdr3_aa: CASSPISGAIYGYTF
v_call: TRBV4-3; clone_size: .; j_call: TRBJ2-3; d_call: .; cdr3_nt: TGCGCCAGCAGCCAAGGGTTGGGTGGGCCAGATACGCAGTATTTT; cdr3_aa: CASSQGLGGPDTQYF
v_call: TRBV10-3; clone_size: .; j_call: TRBJ2-1; d_call: TRBD1; cdr3_nt: TGTGCCATCAGTGACGGATACAGGGGGCAGTTCTTC; cdr3_aa: CAISDGYRGQFF
v_call: TRBV7-3; clone_size: .; j_call: TRBJ2-1; d_call: .; cdr3_nt: TGTGCCAGCAGCCCTCGGGGCGCGGGGAGCAATGAGCAGTTCTTC; cdr3_aa: CASSPRGAGSNEQFF
v_call: TRBV19; clone_size: once; j_call: TRBJ2-7; d_call: TRBD1; cdr3_nt: TGTGCCAGTAGTATGAACCAGGGGGCCGACTACGAGCAGTACTTC; cdr3_aa: CASSMNQGADYEQYF
v_call: TRBV28; clone_size: .; j_call: TRBJ1-2; d_call: TRBD1; cdr3_nt: TGTGCCAGCAGTTTACGGACAGGGGATTTTCGAGGCTACACCTTC; cdr3_aa: CASSLRTGDFRGYTF
v_call: TRBV5-1; clone_size: few; j_call: TRBJ2-7; d_call: .; cdr3_nt: TGCGCCAGCGGCACCTGGGACCCATTCTACGAGCAGTACTTC; cdr3_aa: CASGTWDPFYEQYF
v_call: TRBV12-5; clone_size: .; j_call: TRBJ2-3; d_call: TRBD2; cdr3_nt: TGTGCTAGTGGCGGACTAGGGTACAGAGATACGCAGTATTTT; cdr3_aa: CASGGLGYRDTQYF
v_call: TRBV5-1; clone_size: many; j_call: TRBJ2-7; d_call: TRBD1; cdr3_nt: TGCGCCAGCAGCTGGACAGGATTCTCCTACGAGCAGTACTTC; cdr3_aa: CASSWTGFSYEQYF
v_call: TRBV5-5; clone_size: .; j_call: TRBJ1-2; d_call: .; cdr3_nt: TGTGCCAGCAGACTTACACAGGGCTACACCTTC; cdr3_aa: CASRLTQGYTF
v_call: TRBV20-1; clone_size: .; j_call: TRBJ2-6; d_call: .; cdr3_nt: TGCAGTGCTAGTAACGGGGCCAACGTCCTGACTTTC; cdr3_aa: CSASNGANVLTF
v_call: TRBV5-6; clone_size: .; j_call: TRBJ2-3; d_call: .; cdr3_nt: TGTGCCAGCAGCCCTGAGAACACAGATACGCAGTATTTT; cdr3_aa: CASSPENTDTQYF
v_call: TRBV2; clone_size: few; j_call: TRBJ1-4; d_call: TRBD1; cdr3_nt: TGTGCCAGCAGGAGGGACAGGAGCAATGAAAAACTGTTTTTT; cdr3_aa: CASRRDRSNEKLFF
v_call: TRBV7-9; clone_size: .; j_call: TRBJ1-1; d_call: .; cdr3_nt: TGTGCCAGCAGCTCCCCTGGAGGGGACACTGAAGCTTTCTTT; cdr3_aa: CASSSPGGDTEAFF
v_call: TRBV7-8; clone_size: .; j_call: TRBJ1-5; d_call: .; cdr3_nt: TGTGCCAGCAGCTTAGAAGGGGTTCAGCCCCAGCATTTT; cdr3_aa: CASSLEGVQPQHF
v_call: TRBV27; clone_size: .; j_call: TRBJ2-2; d_call: TRBD2; cdr3_nt: TGTGCCAGCAGTTTAGTTTGGCGGGGGTCCTCGGGAACCGGGGAGCTGTTTTTT; cdr3_aa: CASSLVWRGSSGTGELFF
v_call: TRBV7-7; clone_size: .; j_call: TRBJ2-5; d_call: .; cdr3_nt: TGTGCCAGCAGCTTAGATCCGGGAGACAAAGAGACCCAGTACTTC; cdr3_aa: CASSLDPGDKETQYF
v_call: TRBV4-1; clone_size: once; j_call: TRBJ2-1; d_call: TRBD2; cdr3_nt: TGCGCCAGCAGCCAAGATAGTACGGGGGGGCCAAGGAATGAGCAGTTCTTC; cdr3_aa: CASSQDSTGGPRNEQFF
v_call: TRBV2; clone_size: .; j_call: TRBJ1-3; d_call: .; cdr3_nt: TGTGCCAGCAGTGAAGAGCGTAGGGTCTCTGGAAACACCATATATTTT; cdr3_aa: CASSEERRVSGNTIYF
v_call: TRBV6-5; clone_size: .; j_call: TRBJ2-4; d_call: .; cdr3_nt: TGTGCCAGCGGGAGACCCGAGCACATTCAGTACTTC; cdr3_aa: CASGRPEHIQYF
v_call: TRBV6-5; clone_size: many; j_call: TRBJ2-6; d_call: TRBD1; cdr3_nt: TGTGCCAGCGGGACAGTTACTGGGGCCAACGTCCTGACTTTC; cdr3_aa: CASGTVTGANVLTF
v_call: TRBV2; clone_size: .; j_call: TRBJ2-3; d_call: .; cdr3_nt: TGTGCCCAGCAGTTATCTACCGAAACCACTAGCACAGATACGCAGTATTTT; cdr3_aa: CAQQLSTETTSTDTQYF
v_call: TRBV19; clone_size: .; j_call: TRBJ1-1; d_call: .; cdr3_nt: TGTGCCAGTAGGAAAGGGGCCACTGAAGCTTTCTTT; cdr3_aa: CASRKGATEAFF
v_call: TRBV6-5; clone_size: .; j_call: TRBJ2-7; d_call: .; cdr3_nt: TGTGCCAGCAGTTACTCGACGAGGGTTCGTATCTACGAGCAGTACTTC; cdr3_aa: CASSYSTRVRIYEQYF
v_call: TRBV2; clone_size: once; j_call: TRBJ1-1; d_call: .; cdr3_nt: TGTGCCAGCAGTGAAGAGGGGGGCGGAATAAACACTGAAGCTTTCTTT; cdr3_aa: CASSEEGGGINTEAFF
v_call: TRBV27; clone_size: .; j_call: TRBJ1-2; d_call: .; cdr3_nt: TGTGCCAGCAGTTTATCCCGGACACTGAGCTATGGCTACACCTTC; cdr3_aa: CASSLSRTLSYGYTF
v_call: TRBV5-1; clone_size: .; j_call: TRBJ2-3; d_call: TRBD2; cdr3_nt: TGCGCCAGCAGCTTAGCGGGAAACCCCCCCCCAGGTAGCACAGATACGCAGTATTTT; cdr3_aa: CASSLAGNPPPGSTDTQYF
v_call: TRBV7-9; clone_size: once; j_call: TRBJ2-7; d_call: TRBD2; cdr3_nt: TGTGCCAGCAGCCCCCTCGAGGGAGGGTACGAGCAGTACTTC; cdr3_aa: CASSPLEGGYEQYF
v_call: TRBV11-3; clone_size: .; j_call: TRBJ2-5; d_call: TRBD2; cdr3_nt: TGTGCCAGCAGCAGGACTAGCGGGGGAGAGACCCAGTACTTC; cdr3_aa: CASSRTSGGETQYF
v_call: TRBV11-2; clone_size: .; j_call: TRBJ1-2; d_call: TRBD1; cdr3_nt: TGTGCCAGCAGCGTAGGGACAGGGACTGGCTACACCTTC; cdr3_aa: CASSVGTGTGYTF
v_call: TRBV4-1; clone_size: .; j_call: TRBJ1-3; d_call: .; cdr3_nt: TGCGCCAGCAGCCAGGGGGACACCAACTCTGGAAACACCATATATTTT; cdr3_aa: CASSQGDTNSGNTIYF
v_call: TRBV9; clone_size: .; j_call: TRBJ2-2; d_call: .; cdr3_nt: TGTGCCAGCAGCGCCGGGACTCTCAACACCGGGGAGCTGTTTTTT; cdr3_aa: CASSAGTLNTGELFF
v_call: TRBV6-5; clone_size: .; j_call: TRBJ1-6; d_call: TRBD1; cdr3_nt: TGTGCCAGCTCCCGGGACAGGGACTCACCCCTCCACTTT; cdr3_aa: CASSRDRDSPLHF
v_call: TRBV25-1; clone_size: once; j_call: TRBJ1-1; d_call: .; cdr3_nt: TGTGCCAGCGTCCGGGCGGGGAAGGGCACTGAAGCTTTCTTT; cdr3_aa: CASVRAGKGTEAFF
v_call: TRBV29-1; clone_size: .; j_call: TRBJ2-1; d_call: TRBD1; cdr3_nt: TGCAGCGGCCGAGGGGGCGCGGGTGGAGATGAGCAGTTCTTC; cdr3_aa: CSGRGGAGGDEQFF
v_call: TRBV5-1; clone_size: .; j_call: TRBJ2-2; d_call: .; cdr3_nt: TGCGCCAGCAGCTTGACGTCGAACACCGGGGAGCTGTTTTTT; cdr3_aa: CASSLTSNTGELFF
v_call: TRBV5-8; clone_size: .; j_call: TRBJ1-2; d_call: TRBD1; cdr3_nt: TGTGCCAGCAGCGGGACAGGGTATGGCTACACCTTC; cdr3_aa: CASSGTGYGYTF
v_call: TRBV12-3/TRBV12-4; clone_size: .; j_call: TRBJ1-4; d_call: .; cdr3_nt: TGTGCCAGCAGTTACGGTCGGAATGAAAAACTGTTTTTT; cdr3_aa: CASSYGRNEKLFF
v_call: TRBV7-2; clone_size: .; j_call: TRBJ2-4; d_call: TRBD1; cdr3_nt: TGTGCCAGCAGCTTAAGCCCGGCGACAGGGGGGGTAGCCAAAAACATTCAGTACTTC; cdr3_aa: CASSLSPATGGVAKNIQYF
v_call: TRBV10-2; clone_size: once; j_call: TRBJ2-5; d_call: .; cdr3_nt: TGCGCCAGCATTGCGGGGGCGGGAGAGACCCAGTACTTC; cdr3_aa: CASIAGAGETQYF
v_call: TRBV3-1/TRBV3-2; clone_size: .; j_call: TRBJ2-5; d_call: .; cdr3_nt: TGTGCCAGCAGCAAGAGAGGGGAAGAGACCCAGTACTTC; cdr3_aa: CASSKRGEETQYF
v_call: TRBV6-5; clone_size: .; j_call: TRBJ1-1; d_call: .; cdr3_nt: TGTGCCAGCAGTTACGGGACGGCCACTGAAGCTTTCTTT; cdr3_aa: CASSYGTATEAFF
v_call: TRBV18; clone_size: .; j_call: TRBJ2-2; d_call: .; cdr3_nt: TGTGCCAGCTCACCACCTATAGCGACTAACACCGGGGAGCTGTTTTTT; cdr3_aa: CASSPPIATNTGELFF
v_call: TRBV7-2; clone_size: few; j_call: TRBJ2-3; d_call: TRBD2; cdr3_nt: TGTGCCAGCAGCTTAGGCGGGAGGTTGTCAGATACGCAGTATTTT; cdr3_aa: CASSLGGRLSDTQYF
v_call: TRBV5-5; clone_size: .; j_call: TRBJ2-1; d_call: .; cdr3_nt: TGTGCCAGCACCCCGGGACATGGCTCCTACAATGAGCAGTTCTTC; cdr3_aa: CASTPGHGSYNEQFF
v_call: TRBV7-9; clone_size: few; j_call: TRBJ2-7; d_call: .; cdr3_nt: TGTGCCACGGGCGTCGAGCAGTACTTC; cdr3_aa: CATGVEQYF
v_call: TRBV14; clone_size: .; j_call: TRBJ2-2; d_call: TRBD2; cdr3_nt: TGTGCCAGCAGCCCTCTGCTAGCGGGGGCCACCGGGGAGCTGTTTTTT; cdr3_aa: CASSPLLAGATGELFF
v_call: TRBV10-3; clone_size: .; j_call: TRBJ1-2; d_call: .; cdr3_nt: TGTGCCATCTCGCCGGGCCTAGGCTATGGCTACACCTTC; cdr3_aa: CAISPGLGYGYTF
v_call: TRBV3-1/TRBV3-2; clone_size: once; j_call: TRBJ1-2; d_call: .; cdr3_nt: TGTGCCAGCAGCCTGACAGAGAACTATGGCTACACCTTC; cdr3_aa: CASSLTENYGYTF
v_call: TRBV5-4; clone_size: .; j_call: TRBJ2-3; d_call: TRBD1; cdr3_nt: TGTGCCAGCAGCCCGGGGACAGGGAAATACACAGATACGCAGTATTTT; cdr3_aa: CASSPGTGKYTDTQYF
v_call: TRBV3-1/TRBV3-2; clone_size: .; j_call: TRBJ2-2; d_call: .; cdr3_nt: TGTGCCAGCACCCCAGACTCGTCCGGGGAGCTGTTTTTT; cdr3_aa: CASTPDSSGELFF